The rows below give T cell receptor beta chains drawn from one sample of a study of cytomegalovirus exposure and HLA in healthy donors. This table comes from immunoSEQ multiplex PCR, and its TCRdb copy is limited to in-frame clones, with some not included. This sample has tens of thousands of clones, with around 83% found just once. The sequencing sample was made of PBMCs. These receptors originate from a man aged 30 to 45 in good health and CMV-seronegative. CDR3s include the opening cysteine and the closing phenylalanine or tryptophan. D genes are given only for firm matches. Rows may omit the clone size; those that give it use once, few, many or a size class.

v_gene	len	d_gene	j_gene	abundance	CDR3aa	CDR3nt
TRBV10-2	14	NA	TRBJ2-7	NA	CASGIRGGGYEQYF	TGCGCCAGCGGTATCAGGGGAGGGGGCTACGAGCAGTACTTC
TRBV4-1	13	NA	TRBJ2-1	NA	CASRSALAPEQFF	TGCGCCAGCAGAAGCGCCCTTGCTCCGGAGCAGTTCTTC
TRBV2	15	TRBD2	TRBJ2-1	NA	CASSERLAARVSQFF	TGTGCCAGCAGTGAAAGACTAGCGGCGAGGGTGTCGCAGTTCTTC
TRBV25-1	16	NA	TRBJ2-2	NA	CASSEWTKAGTGELFF	TGTGCCAGCAGTGAATGGACCAAAGCGGGCACCGGGGAGCTGTTTTTT
TRBV5-4	18	TRBD2	TRBJ2-7	NA	CASSYGLAGISPHVEQYF	TGTGCCAGCAGCTACGGACTAGCGGGAATATCCCCCCACGTCGAGCAGTACTTC
TRBV13	16	TRBD1	TRBJ2-1	NA	CASSSGQGSSYNEQFF	TGTGCCAGCAGCTCCGGACAGGGAAGCTCCTACAATGAGCAGTTCTTC
TRBV14	16	TRBD1	TRBJ2-3	once	CASSQSPDRVRDTQYF	TGTGCCAGCAGCCAATCCCCGGACAGGGTGAGAGATACGCAGTATTTT
TRBV6-6	14	NA	TRBJ2-7	NA	CASSPPGSSYEQYF	TGTGCCAGCAGCCCCCCCGGGAGCTCCTACGAGCAGTACTTC
TRBV2	16	TRBD2	TRBJ2-3	NA	CASSGLTSGRSDTQYF	TGTGCCAGCAGTGGTTTGACTAGCGGGAGATCCGATACGCAGTATTTT
TRBV27	15	NA	TRBJ2-4	once	CASSAGWLGKNIQYF	TGTGCCAGCAGTGCCGGGTGGCTTGGGAAAAACATTCAGTACTTC
TRBV6-6	15	TRBD1	TRBJ1-2	NA	CASISGTGESYGYTF	TGTGCCAGCATATCCGGGACAGGGGAGTCCTATGGCTACACCTTC